This T cell receptor (beta chain) was sequenced for a study of T cells after posttransplantation cyclophosphamide. This clone was detected once. Its target is not known. Treatment was busulfan-fludarabine conditioning, a marrow graft, and cyclophosphamide on days +3 and +4. Study-wide points: TRB clonality was highly associated with recipient CMV seropositivity and reactivation.

The data were produced by immunoSEQ multiplex PCR, yet TCRdb's version contains in-frame clones alone and is incomplete. The sample has tens of thousands of clones, just under 80% seen once. This CDR3 has 14 residues. V was cut by 0 bases and J by 12 bases, with 18 bases left in between. The germline gives CDR1 SGHRS, CDR2 YFSETQ. Material: CD4+ T cells sorted from blood, obtained just over 1,900 days after a stem cell transplant with posttransplant cyclophosphamide. The clonotype comes from a female patient aged 40 to 55 who received an allogeneic stem cell transplant from a related donor, was CMV-positive, and had no GVHD. Some of the T cells may derive from the graft donor. The V call is TRBV5-1, the J call TRBJ2-5; D perhaps matches TRBD2 (6 bases). The CDR3 bases are TGCGCCAGCAGCTTGGCCGGGGGTTTCGAAGGGAAGTACTTC. This gives the protein CASSLAGGFEGKYF.